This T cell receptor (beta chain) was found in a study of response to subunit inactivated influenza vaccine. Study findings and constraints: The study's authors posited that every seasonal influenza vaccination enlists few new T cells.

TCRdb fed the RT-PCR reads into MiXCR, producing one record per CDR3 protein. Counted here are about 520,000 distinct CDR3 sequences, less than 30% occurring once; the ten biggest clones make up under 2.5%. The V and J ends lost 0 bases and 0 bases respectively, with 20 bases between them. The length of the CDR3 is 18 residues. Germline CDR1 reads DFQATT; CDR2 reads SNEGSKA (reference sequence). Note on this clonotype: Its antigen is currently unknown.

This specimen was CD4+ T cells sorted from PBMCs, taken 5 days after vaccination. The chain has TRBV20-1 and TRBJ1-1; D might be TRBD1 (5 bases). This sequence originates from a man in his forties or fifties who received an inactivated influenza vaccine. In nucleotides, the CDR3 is TGCAGTGCTAGAGATTGGATAGGGGCAGGGAAGTTGAACACTGAAGCTTTCTTT. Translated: CSARDWIGAGKLNTEAFF.